This is a list of T cell receptor beta chains from one sample in a study of T cell responses to AZD1222 COVID-19 vaccine. Only in-frame clones appear in the TCRdb table, and some are missing; sequencing was by immunoSEQ multiplex PCR. The sample carries 100,000 to 110,000 clones, 70% to 90% recorded once. The starting material was peripheral blood, obtained on day 0 of MenACWY control vaccination. The receptors stem from an adult in good health. Each CDR3 is given without its conserved first and last residue. A D gene is named only where the DNA matches it firmly.

d_call	v_call	j_call	cdr3_aa
NA	TRBV4-1	TRBJ2-2	ASSQGRPVGGELF
NA	TRBV18	TRBJ1-4	ASSPREGGDEKLF
TRBD1	TRBV7-2	TRBJ2-5	ASSDDRGRVGETQY
NA	TRBV19	TRBJ1-4	ASSISGVGEKLF
NA	TRBV6-4	TRBJ1-1	ASRRASGTANNGAF
NA	TRBV3-1/TRBV3-2	TRBJ1-3	ASSQDLGQFDTIY
NA	TRBV15	TRBJ1-2	ATSRDRAPGYGYT
NA	TRBV28	TRBJ1-2	ASSFGRYGYT
NA	TRBV15	TRBJ1-1	ATSRDLTAGGNTEAF
NA	TRBV3-1/TRBV3-2	TRBJ1-6	ASSQDFTFNNSPLH
TRBD1	TRBV7-2	TRBJ2-5	ASSSGRGRGETQY
NA	TRBV27	TRBJ1-1	ASRTDVGAEAF
TRBD1	TRBV5-1	TRBJ1-2	ASSPTGTGINYGYT
NA	TRBV18	TRBJ1-1	ASSPETGYDTEAF
NA	TRBV18	TRBJ1-1	ASSPRETEAF
NA	TRBV19	TRBJ1-6	ASSEPGRADSPLH
NA	TRBV7-2	TRBJ1-3	ASSLNGLTGNTIY
NA	TRBV3-1/TRBV3-2	TRBJ1-1	ASSAGPDAF
TRBD2	TRBV15	TRBJ2-7	ATSRVAGSAYEQY
NA	TRBV2	TRBJ2-7	ASRAGLSEQY
TRBD1	TRBV10-3	TRBJ1-5	AISETGGYQPQH
NA	TRBV30	TRBJ2-7	AWSDTYEQY
TRBD2	TRBV4-3	TRBJ2-1	ASSQDMASGTYNEQF
NA	TRBV28	TRBJ1-6	ASSLAGSPLH
TRBD1	TRBV2	TRBJ2-1	ASSGDRGAEQF
NA	TRBV27	TRBJ1-4	ASSLYATNEKLF
TRBD2	TRBV5-1	TRBJ2-3	ASSQGLAGLDTQY
TRBD2	TRBV19	TRBJ2-7	ASSPQGAGGRYEQY
NA	TRBV27	TRBJ2-1	ASRGRAGHEQF
NA	TRBV9	TRBJ2-7	ASSVASYEQY
TRBD2	TRBV5-1	TRBJ2-5	ASSDPTSGQETQY
NA	TRBV11-2	TRBJ1-5	ASSRGLDSNQPQH
NA	TRBV28	TRBJ2-2	ASSLGPDVGELF
NA	TRBV25-1	TRBJ1-1	ASSEVGEWTEAF
NA	TRBV12-3/TRBV12-4	TRBJ1-2	ASSPPGDYGYT
TRBD1	TRBV28	TRBJ2-5	ASTRQGRFQETQY
TRBD2	TRBV29-1	TRBJ2-1	SVEDSGAYGTYNEQF
NA	TRBV11-3	TRBJ2-5	ASSLGYGGGETQY
TRBD2	TRBV10-1	TRBJ2-3	ASSASGTGTDTQY
NA	TRBV30	TRBJ2-3	AWSGEFGRTDTQY
NA	TRBV5-1	TRBJ2-3	ASSLGGPRTDTQY
NA	TRBV6-5	TRBJ1-5	ASNFRRGDQPQH
TRBD2	TRBV10-3	TRBJ2-7	AVTGTSYEQY
TRBD1	TRBV2	TRBJ2-5	ASSKDRDRDQETQY
NA	TRBV21-1	TRBJ2-7	TSRGQSSYEQY
TRBD2	TRBV7-2	TRBJ2-7	ASSLGGGSYEQY
NA	TRBV28	TRBJ1-2	ASSSAGNYGYT
NA	TRBV5-1	TRBJ2-7	ASSPERLTEYEQY
NA	TRBV28	TRBJ2-3	ASSLGPSDTQY
TRBD2	TRBV3-1/TRBV3-2	TRBJ2-3	ASSHLKRGVGTDTQY
NA	TRBV19	TRBJ1-1	ASSIDTTRMNTEAF
NA	TRBV5-5	TRBJ2-3	ASSPWNQGRDTQY
NA	TRBV11-2	TRBJ2-2	ASSSLQGLLTGELF